Following are 2 T cell receptor beta chains from one sample sequenced in a study of shared clonotypes between healthy human individuals. The assay was immunoSEQ multiplex PCR, and TCRdb's table has in-frame clones only and misses some. The sample yields approximately 720,000 clones, 72% seen once. Sample: memory CD4+ T cells sorted from blood. Subset here: CD45RA-negative fraction. These receptors came from a woman aged 30 to 39 in good health.

The chain couples TRBV5-1 to TRBJ2-7; D is uncertain. CDR1 and CDR2 (germline): SGHRS, YFSETQ. Trimming stripped 2 bases from V and 5 bases from J, with 5 bases between. This CDR3 spans 11 amino acids. The CDR3 coding sequence is TGCGCCAGCAGCTTAAGGGACGAGCAGTACTTC. This codes for CASSLRDEQYF.

The chain links TRBV13 to TRBJ2-1; 7 nucleotides line up with TRBD2. This CDR3 has 15 amino acids. From germline, CDR1 is PRHDT and CDR2 FYEKMQ (reference sequence). The J segment lost 7 bases and the V segment lost 0 bases, leaving 6 bases of the junction unmatched. CDR3 coding DNA: TGTGCCAGCAGCTTAGGGGCGGGAGATGGTAATGAGCAGTTCTTC. Its protein product is CASSLGAGDGNEQFF.